This T cell receptor (beta chain) was identified during a study of cytomegalovirus exposure and HLA in healthy donors. PCR primers comprised 60 Vbeta and 13 Jbeta primers. The repertoire was sequenced with immunoSEQ multiplex PCR; TCRdb's copy has only in-frame clones and lacks some. The sample shows roughly 49,000 clones, 77% of them seen only once. CDR3 length: 11 amino acids. Germline CDR1 and CDR2: MNHEY and SMNVEV (reference sequence). Trimming took 4 bases from V and 3 from J, leaving 4 bases between them. The sample holds one count of this clone. This chain uses TRBV27 with TRBJ2-7; D unresolved. Source material: PBMCs. The sequence came from a woman aged 40 to 50 in good health and CMV-seropositive. The CDR3 here is CASSSNYEQYF. The CDR3 bases are TGTGCCAGCAGTTCCAACTACGAGCAGTACTTC.